One T cell receptor (beta chain) is described in this entry. Its antigen has not been determined. Base qualities were left out, and no much larger clone turns up one base away. This entry is derived from a study of resident and recirculating memory T cells in vitiligo (dated by TCRdb to 2016 to 2018). About the full investigation: The study took epidermis from shave biopsies of two lesional and two nonlesional sites, plus PBMCs, from each of 3 stable vitiligo patients for TCR beta sequencing. Right before genomic DNA was extracted using the Qiagen DNeasy Blood & Tissue Kit, the samples were homogenized with no cell sorting step. The human TCR beta sequencing tested whether specific clones in lesional vitiligo skin differed from clones in nonlesional skin and blood.

Stable vitiligo was defined as no change in lesions over the previous 6 months. To qualify as stable, patients additionally needed to show no confetti depigmentation, which is a clinical sign of active vitiligo. Any patient who had received treatment in the previous three months was excluded. PBMCs were isolated from heparinized blood by Ficoll density gradient centrifugation and then flash-frozen. TCR beta chains were amplified from genomic DNA with the immunoSEQ hsTCRB kit. Sequencing of TCR beta libraries was performed on an Illumina MiSeq instrument by the immunoSEQ service. The authors processed their data as follows. The immunoSEQ Analyzer was used to analyze the repertoire data. This immuneACCESS table, as held by TCRdb, lists in-frame sequences with V and J called but not all clones. Of the missing ones, under half trace to an unresolved V gene in checked studies; the others have no known cause. Clone size and the V and J calls come from that table; the DNA yielded D and trimming. The sample includes roughly 80,000 clones, with roughly nine tenths observed a single time. The ten largest clones take up approximately 5.4% of the sample.

The paper as a whole reports these results and caveats: Mechanistic studies in the future are needed to assess how much the detected T cell clones and the human Trm pools versus Tcm pools each contribute. No unique dominant TCR clone was detected, and clonality varied among vitiligo lesions. By overlap and correlation analysis, no significant repertoire overlap was shown between biopsies, even within a single patient, except for each lesion compared with itself. TCR sequences were not found to be conserved across biopsy sites or patients, suggesting that different lesions are infiltrated by different T cell clones, a pattern described as private specificity.

The TCR was taken from a male donor with vitiligo. The sequencing input was blood.

The CDR3 protein sequence reads: CASSSRGVEQPQHF. The DNA sequence follows: TGTGCCAGCAGCTCCCGCGGGGTCGAACAGCCCCAGCATTTT. The V gene is TRBV7-2 and the J gene is TRBJ1-5; the D gene is not confidently resolved. Trimming at the junction amounts to 4 bases on V and 7 bases on J, and the germline ends lie 14 bases apart. CDR1 and CDR2, looked up from the germline V gene, are SGHTA and FQGNSA. From the cysteine up to the phenylalanine, the CDR3 has a length of 14 residues. CDR3 DNA is the only sequence kept; it has 42 bases, read in frame from the first base. Joined to the reference TRBV7-2 and TRBJ1-5 proteins, this CDR3 gives the full variable domain: GAGVSQSPSNKVTEKGKDVELRCDPISGHTALYWYRQSLGQGLEFLIYFQGNSAPDKSGLPSDRFSAERTGGSVSTLTIQRTQQEDSAVYLCASSSRGVEQPQHFGDGTRLSIL.